These 5 T cell receptor beta chains came from one sample sequenced in a study of blood T cell repertoires in COVID-19. Some clones are missing from TCRdb's copy, which holds only in-frame ones; the method was immunoSEQ multiplex PCR. This sample has under 200,000 clones; about 85% occur once, and the top ten carry around 6.5%. The sample consisted of peripheral blood. The receptors derive from a woman older than 75 in a cohort sampled during active or convalescent COVID-19.

V gene TRBV5-6 combines with J gene TRBJ2-5; TRBD2 might be the D (6 bases). Trimming removed 4 bases from V and 2 bases from J, with 15 bases in between. This CDR3 contains 15 residues. Germline V gives CDR1 SGHDT, CDR2 YYEEEE. CDR3 amino acids: CASSPRLEGQETQYF. The CDR3, as DNA: TGTGCCAGCAGCCCACGACTAGAAGGACAAGAGACCCAGTACTTC.

This chain links TRBV18 with TRBJ1-2; 7 nucleotides match TRBD1. The CDR3 sequence is 15 residues long. The junction had 4 bases not matched to a gene; V was cut back by 3 bases and J by 0 bases. The germline CDR1 and CDR2 sequences are KGHSH and LQKENI. Here the CDR3 DNA reads TGTGCCAGCTCACCCACAGGGGACGCTAACTATGGCTACACCTTC. This codes for CASSPTGDANYGYTF.

The chain links TRBV7-2 to TRBJ2-3; D may be TRBD1 (7 bases). This CDR3 is built from 15 residues. Germline V lookup: CDR1 SGHTA, CDR2 FQGNSA. Trimming pared 5 bases from V and 5 bases from J, leaving 17 bases between. CDR3: CASSPRGTVEDTQYF. The CDR3 DNA reads TGTGCCAGCAGCCCACGCGGGACAGTGGAAGATACGCAGTATTTT. Supplemented by reference TRBV7-2 and TRBJ2-3, the full variable domain reads GAGVSQSPSNKVTEKGKDVELRCDPISGHTALYWYRQSLGQGLEFLIYFQGNSAPDKSGLPSDRFSAERTGGSVSTLTIQRTQQEDSAVYLCASSPRGTVEDTQYFGPGTRLTVL.

This clone has only one observation. The genes are TRBV6-2 or TRBV6-3 and TRBJ1-2, with D possibly TRBD1 on 5 matching bases. Trimming removed 2 bases from V and 2 bases from J, with 18 bases in between. From germline, CDR1 is MNHEY and CDR2 SVGEGT. The CDR3 totals 17 residues. CDR3 in DNA: TGTGCCAGCAGTTACCCGGCCCCGGGGGAGGTCAACTATGGCTACACCTTC. Residues: CASSYPAPGEVNYGYTF.

In DNA, the CDR3 is TGTGCCAGCAGCTTAGCAGGGGCGACTGGTGGTGGCTACACCTTC. Translation gives CASSLAGATGGGYTF. This rearrangement joins TRBV7-9 to TRBJ1-2; TRBD1 is a possible D gene (5 bases). The CDR3 sequence is 15 residues long. V lost 0 bases to trimming and J lost 7 bases, with 15 bases between them. Germline lookup yields CDR1 SEHNR and CDR2 FQNEAQ (reference sequence). The whole variable domain, filled in from reference TRBV7-9 and TRBJ1-2, reads DTGVSQNPRHKITKRGQNVTFRCDPISEHNRLYWYRQTLGQGPEFLTYFQNEAQLEKSRLLSDRFSAERPKGSFSTLEIQRTEQGDSAMYLCASSLAGATGGGYTFGSGTRLTVV.